Listed here are 26 T cell receptor beta chains from one sample, sequenced in a study of shared clonotypes between healthy human individuals. Profiled with immunoSEQ multiplex PCR; TCRdb holds only in-frame clones, not every one. The data show fewer than 2.5 million clones, more than 85% seen once. The sample comprised naive CD4+ T cells from PBMCs. Subset here: CD45RA+ positively selected. The receptors here all came from a man aged 18 to 29 in good health. Some clones in this sample may be carry-over from other donors' samples.

V and J are TRBV6-1 and TRBJ2-2; 8 nucleotides line up with TRBD1. This CDR3 is built from 19 residues. Germline V gives CDR1 MNHNS, CDR2 SASEGT. The J segment lost 3 bases and the V segment lost 1 base, leaving 13 bases of the junction unmatched. The CDR3 reads CASSEGTTPGGFYTGELFF. The CDR3 DNA reads TGTGCCAGCAGTGAAGGGACCACCCCAGGGGGCTTTTACACCGGGGAGCTGTTTTTT.

This clone has a handful of counts. The chain is built from TRBV30 and TRBJ1-1, with D unclear. This CDR3 contains 13 residues. Germline lookup yields CDR1 GTSNPN and CDR2 SVGIG (reference sequence). Trimming removed 5 bases from V and 4 bases from J, with 14 bases in between. CDR3 residues: CAWRRGGRTEAFF. The DNA for the CDR3 is TGTGCCTGGCGACGGGGAGGTCGCACTGAAGCTTTCTTT.

This rearrangement joins TRBV13 to TRBJ2-3, with D uncertain. The V gene's germline CDR1 is PRHDT and CDR2 FYEKMQ (reference sequence). There are 15 residues in the CDR3. Trimming removed 3 bases at V and 2 bases at J, with 12 bases between. The CDR3 DNA is TGTGCCAGCAGCTTCCGGCGATGGGACACAGATACGCAGTATTTT. It yields the protein CASSFRRWDTDTQYF. Using reference TRBV13 and TRBJ2-3 for the parts outside the CDR3, the full variable domain is AAGVIQSPRHLIKEKRETATLKCYPIPRHDTVYWYQQGPGQDPQFLISFYEKMQSDKGSIPDRFSAQQFSDYHSELNMSSLELGDSALYFCASSFRRWDTDTQYFGPGTRLTVL.

About this clone: At the DNA level, this CDR3 is encoded by other sequences in the same sample as well. The chain recombines TRBV5-1 with TRBJ1-3; the D gene is possibly TRBD1 (6 bases). The CDR3 extends over 13 amino acids. V lost 4 bases to trimming and J lost 1 base, with 6 bases between them. CDR1 and CDR2 from the germline V gene are SGHRS and YFSETQ. For the CDR3, the DNA is TGCGCCAGCAGCGGGACATCTGGAAACACCATATATTTT. Protein product: CASSGTSGNTIYF.

A single count supports this clone. The chain recombines TRBV5-1 with TRBJ2-1; 7 nucleotides match TRBD2. CDR3 length equals 15 residues. J was trimmed by 10 bases and V by 5 bases; bases with no gene match: 15. Per the germline V gene, CDR1 is SGHRS and CDR2 is YFSETQ. The CDR3 sequence: CASSPAGELGGEQFF. CDR3 bases: TGCGCCAGCAGTCCGGCGGGGGAACTAGGAGGCGAGCAGTTCTTC. Drawing the rest from reference TRBV5-1 and TRBJ2-1, the complete variable domain is KAGVTQTPRYLIKTRGQQVTLSCSPISGHRSVSWYQQTPGQGLQFLFEYFSETQRNKGNFPGRFSGRQFSNSRSEMNVSTLELGDSALYLCASSPAGELGGEQFFGPGTRLTVL.

The chain couples TRBV9 to TRBJ1-2; TRBD1 is a possible D gene (5 bases). Between the trimmed V and J ends, which lost 0 bases and 2 bases, there was a span of 14 bases. Germline V CDR1 and CDR2: SGDLS, YYNGEE. The CDR3 length is 16 residues. Written as DNA, the CDR3 is TGTGCCAGCAGCGTAGATGGGTGGGGCAGAAACTATGGCTACACCTTC. It translates to CASSVDGWGRNYGYTF.

As to this clone: It may be a read error: a sequence one base away is much more abundant. The sample carries other DNA sequences with the same CDR3. The rearrangement uses TRBV5-8 and TRBJ2-5; D is undetermined. CDR3 length: 11 amino acids. The V and J ends lost 5 bases and 2 bases respectively, with 4 bases between them. Per the germline V gene, CDR1 is SGHTS and CDR2 is YDEGEE. CDR3 loop: CASSLQETQYF. The CDR3 coding sequence is TGTGCCAGCAGTTTACAAGAGACCCAGTACTTC.

J is TRBJ2-7 and V is TRBV6-1; D might be TRBD2 (6 bases). V was clipped by 0 bases and J by 4 bases, with 10 bases between them. The germline CDR1 and CDR2 sequences are MNHNS and SASEGT. This CDR3 is built from 14 residues. In DNA, the CDR3 is TGTGCCAGCAGTGAAGCGCCAGGGAGGTACGAGCAGTACTTC. Translating gives CASSEAPGRYEQYF.

This sequence joins TRBV7-2 and TRBJ2-5; the D is unclear. Looked up from germline, CDR1 is SGHTA and CDR2 is FQGNSA. The germline V and J ends were trimmed by 5 bases and 5 bases, with 15 bases remaining between them. The CDR3 is made up of 14 amino acids. CDR3 sequence: CASSQFSGAETQYF. The CDR3 DNA reads as TGTGCCAGCAGCCAATTCTCAGGAGCGGAGACCCAGTACTTC.

The CDR3 DNA reads as TGTGCCAGCAGAGCGACTAGCGCAGATACGCAGTATTTT. This gives the protein CASRATSADTQYF. The chain carries TRBV2 and TRBJ2-3, with 8 bases identical to TRBD2. Germline V gene data show CDR1 as SNHLY and CDR2 as FYNNEI. J lost 4 bases, V lost 6 bases, and 3 bases had no gene match. CDR3 size: 13 residues.

The table lists this clone with a count of one. Other nucleotide sequences from this sample produce the same CDR3. The genes are TRBV28 and TRBJ2-7; D unclear. Germline V CDR1 and CDR2: MDHEN, SYDVKM. V was clipped by 2 bases and J by 6 bases, with 2 bases between them. This CDR3 region has 10 residues. CDR3 DNA sequence: TGTGCCAGCAGTTTAGGCGAGCAGTACTTC. It specifies CASSLGEQYF.

This rearrangement joins TRBV6-1 to TRBJ1-4, with D perhaps matching TRBD1 (5 bases). V lost 3 bases and J lost 5, with 16 bases in between. Germline assignment: CDR1 MNHNS and CDR2 SASEGT. The CDR3 runs 16 residues. The chain's CDR3 is CASSDARGGLNEKLFF. As DNA, the CDR3 is TGTGCCAGCAGTGACGCCCGGGGGGGACTAAATGAAAAACTGTTTTTT.

In regard to this clone: This sample also contains other DNA sequences that code for the same CDR3. This chain links TRBV20-1 with TRBJ2-3, with 7 bases matching TRBD1. V trimming: 6 bases; J trimming: 6 bases; junction bases outside the gene matches: 3. In germline, CDR1 is DFQATT, CDR2 SNEGSKA (reference sequence). There are 11 residues in the CDR3. CDR3 sequence: CSAPTGDTQYF. CDR3 in DNA: TGCAGTGCACCGACAGGGGATACGCAGTATTTT.

The chain employs TRBV29-1 and TRBJ2-3; possibly TRBD2 for D (5 bases). Trimming shortened V by 5 bases and J by 4 bases, and 10 bases separated the two germline ends. In germline, CDR1 is SQVTM, CDR2 ANQGSEA. The length of the CDR3 is 12 residues. The CDR3 bases are TGCAGCGTTCACGGGGTGGCAGATACGCAGTATTTT. It encodes CSVHGVADTQYF.

V is TRBV7-2 and J is TRBJ2-7; D is ambiguous. Trimming stripped 1 base from V and 9 bases from J, with 10 bases between. Germline V gives CDR1 SGHTA, CDR2 FQGNSA. The CDR3 is 12 amino acids. The CDR3 DNA reads as TGTGCCAGCAGCTTAGTCCATATGGGGCAGTACTTC. Protein product: CASSLVHMGQYF.

This sequence joins TRBV4-3 and TRBJ2-5; perhaps TRBD1 as D (5 bases). Per the germline V gene, CDR1 is LGHNA and CDR2 is YSLEER. The CDR3 has 15 amino acids. V lost 6 bases to trimming and J lost 2 bases, with 16 bases between them. The CDR3 coding sequence is TGCGCCAGCAGTCTAGGGGTAGTGGGACAAGAGACCCAGTACTTC. Its protein is CASSLGVVGQETQYF.

This chain uses TRBV28 with TRBJ1-4; possibly TRBD1 for D (6 bases). V gave up 4 bases and J gave up 7 bases, with 19 bases separating them. The CDR3 loop spans 16 amino acids. CDR1 and CDR2 (germline): MDHEN, SYDVKM. The CDR3 protein is CASSSPYRVGSEKLFF. The CDR3 DNA sequence: TGTGCCAGCAGTTCGCCCTACAGGGTGGGATCTGAAAAACTGTTTTTT.

The chain uses TRBV9 and TRBJ2-5, with a weak D call TRBD1 (6 bases). Germline loops: CDR1 SGDLS, CDR2 YYNGEE. There are 15 residues in the CDR3. Deletions cut 0 bases from V and 2 bases from J, with 11 bases between. CDR3 nucleotide sequence: TGTGCCAGCAGCGTAGTGCAGGGGCAGCAAGAGACCCAGTACTTC. Translated, it gives CASSVVQGQQETQYF.

Of note for this clone: Other DNA sequences in this specimen translate into the identical CDR3. The chain recombines TRBV15 with TRBJ2-1, with 14 bases aligning to TRBD2. V shed 6 bases, J shed 3 bases, and the junction held 4 bases outside the gene matches. This CDR3 spans 16 amino acids. Germline lookup yields CDR1 LNHNV and CDR2 YYDKDF (reference sequence). The CDR3 region has the DNA TGTGCCACCAGTACGGGACTAGCGGGAGACTACAATGAGCAGTTCTTC. It is translated as CATSTGLAGDYNEQFF.

The chain couples TRBV7-2 to TRBJ2-4; 12 bases line up with TRBD1. Germline V gene data show CDR1 as SGHTA and CDR2 as FQGNSA. The CDR3 contains 19 residues. With V trimmed by 5 bases and J by 1 base, 12 bases remained unmatched. This CDR3 reads CASSKPGTGGSGAKNIQYF. DNA of the CDR3: TGTGCCAGCAGCAAGCCCGGGACAGGGGGCTCGGGGGCCAAAAACATTCAGTACTTC.

The rearrangement joins TRBV28 to TRBJ2-7; TRBD2 matches 11 bases. The CDR3 is 18 amino acids. Germline CDR1 is MDHEN and CDR2 is SYDVKM. J was trimmed by 0 bases and V by 4 bases; bases with no gene match: 11. CDR3 sequence reads: CASSSTGLAGFHSYEQYF. The CDR3 nucleotides are TGTGCCAGCAGTTCTACAGGACTAGCGGGCTTCCACTCCTACGAGCAGTACTTC.

CDR3 bases: TGTGCCAGCAGCTTCGCCAGGAGGGAGGACCTCACAGATACGCAGTATTTT. It encodes CASSFARREDLTDTQYF. The chain couples TRBV13 to TRBJ2-3; D is perhaps TRBD2 (6 bases). The V end lost 3 bases, the J end lost 2 bases, and 18 bases lay between the germline ends. Germline assignment: CDR1 PRHDT and CDR2 FYEKMQ (reference sequence). The CDR3 is 17 amino acids.

This clone was found a few times. The chain joins TRBV28 to TRBJ1-2; D perhaps matches TRBD1 (5 bases). From germline, CDR1 is MDHEN and CDR2 SYDVKM. V lost 10 bases and J 8 bases, leaving 20 bases between the germline ends. The CDR3 consists of 13 residues. Here the CDR3 reads CATLHLQGEGYTF. CDR3 nucleotides: TGTGCCACTCTCCACCTGCAGGGTGAGGGCTACACCTTC.

The V and J genes are TRBV4-1 and TRBJ2-7; 14 bases map to TRBD2. This CDR3 comprises 18 residues. The trim removed 1 base at V and 1 base at J, leaving 6 bases unmatched. CDR1 and CDR2 (germline): MGHRA, YSYEKL. For the CDR3, the DNA is TGCGCCAGCAGCCAAGGGGGACTAGCGGGAGCGTTTTCCTACGAGCAGTACTTC. This translates into CASSQGGLAGAFSYEQYF.

The CDR3 DNA sequence: TGTGCCAGCAGCCGGGAAGTTTTACCCGGCGGTTACGAGCAGTACTTC. Translating it yields CASSREVLPGGYEQYF. The chain combines TRBV4-2 with TRBJ2-7; D uncertain. In germline, CDR1 is LGHNA, CDR2 YNFKEQ. The CDR3 runs to 16 residues. V lost 4 bases and J 4 bases, leaving 20 bases between the germline ends.

The chain carries TRBV5-1 and TRBJ2-1; D gene unclear. V lost 0 bases, J lost 9 bases, and 13 bases lay in between. Germline V gene lookup returns CDR1 SGHRS and CDR2 YFSETQ. This CDR3 has 14 residues. This CDR3 is CASSLVVEHSEQFF. CDR3 bases: TGCGCCAGCAGCTTGGTGGTGGAGCACAGTGAGCAGTTCTTC. Drawing the rest from reference TRBV5-1 and TRBJ2-1, the complete variable domain is KAGVTQTPRYLIKTRGQQVTLSCSPISGHRSVSWYQQTPGQGLQFLFEYFSETQRNKGNFPGRFSGRQFSNSRSEMNVSTLELGDSALYLCASSLVVEHSEQFFGPGTRLTVL.